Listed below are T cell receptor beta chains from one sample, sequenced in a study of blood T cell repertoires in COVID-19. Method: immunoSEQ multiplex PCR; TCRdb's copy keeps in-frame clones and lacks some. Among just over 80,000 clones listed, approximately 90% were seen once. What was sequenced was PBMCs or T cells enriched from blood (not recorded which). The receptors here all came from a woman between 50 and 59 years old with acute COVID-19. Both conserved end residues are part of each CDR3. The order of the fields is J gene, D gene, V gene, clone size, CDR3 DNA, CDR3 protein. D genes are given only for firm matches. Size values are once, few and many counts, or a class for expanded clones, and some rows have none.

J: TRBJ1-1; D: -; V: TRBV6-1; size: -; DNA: TGTGCCAGCAGTGAAGCGAGAGGGAGCACTGAAGCTTTCTTT; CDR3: CASSEARGSTEAFF
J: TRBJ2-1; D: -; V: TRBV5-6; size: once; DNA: TGTGCCAGCAGCTTGCGGACTCCCGGGGGATGGGAGCAGTTCTTC; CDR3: CASSLRTPGGWEQFF
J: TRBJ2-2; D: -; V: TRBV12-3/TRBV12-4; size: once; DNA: TGTGCCAGCAGCTTCACCGGGGAGCTGTTTTTT; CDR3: CASSFTGELFF
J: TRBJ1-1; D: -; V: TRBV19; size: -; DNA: TGTGCCAGTAGTACCCCTTGGGGGGGCGGTGAGGCTTTCTTT; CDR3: CASSTPWGGGEAFF
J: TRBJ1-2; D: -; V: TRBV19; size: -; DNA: TGTGCCAGTAGTATAGAGGGTCAGGGAACATATGGCTACACCTTC; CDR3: CASSIEGQGTYGYTF
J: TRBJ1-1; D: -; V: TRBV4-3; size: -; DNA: TGCGCCAGCAGCCACCCAACCGCGACTGAAGCTTTCTTT; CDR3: CASSHPTATEAFF
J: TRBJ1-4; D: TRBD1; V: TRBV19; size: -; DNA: TGTGCCAGTAGTCCACAGGGGGCGGTGGAAAAACTGTTTTTT; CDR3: CASSPQGAVEKLFF
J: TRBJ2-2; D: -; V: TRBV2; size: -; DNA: TGTGCCAGCACCGGTGGGAGAGAAACCGGGGAGCTGTTTTTT; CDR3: CASTGGRETGELFF
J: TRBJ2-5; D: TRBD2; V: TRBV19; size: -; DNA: TGTGCCAGTAGTTTCGGGACTAGCGGGAGTGTAGAGACCCAGTACTTC; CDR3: CASSFGTSGSVETQYF
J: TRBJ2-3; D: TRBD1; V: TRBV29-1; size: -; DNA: TGCAGCGCCTCAGAGGGGGCGCGCACAGATACGCAGTATTTT; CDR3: CSASEGARTDTQYF
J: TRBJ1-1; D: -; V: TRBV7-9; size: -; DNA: TGTGCCAGCAGCTCCGGGACAAAGAACACTGAAGCTTTCTTT; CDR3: CASSSGTKNTEAFF
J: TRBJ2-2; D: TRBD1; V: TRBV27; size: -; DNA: TGTGCCAGCAGTCTTACAGGGGCGGGCGGGGAGCTGTTTTTT; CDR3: CASSLTGAGGELFF
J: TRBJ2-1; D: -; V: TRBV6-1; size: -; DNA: TGTGCCAGCAGTGAAGCTTTAACTAGCTCCACGTTCAATGAGCAGTTCTTC; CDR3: CASSEALTSSTFNEQFF
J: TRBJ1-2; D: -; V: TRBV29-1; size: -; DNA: TGCAGCGTTGAGCCACGGGATGGATTAGGCTACACCTTC; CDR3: CSVEPRDGLGYTF
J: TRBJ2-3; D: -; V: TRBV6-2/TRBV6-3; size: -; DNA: TGTGCCAGCAGTTACATTCAGGGGATAGGTGCAGATACGCAGTATTTT; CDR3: CASSYIQGIGADTQYF
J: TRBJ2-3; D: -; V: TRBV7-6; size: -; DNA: TGTGCCAGCAGCTTAACATTACCCCCAACAGATACGCAGTATTTT; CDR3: CASSLTLPPTDTQYF
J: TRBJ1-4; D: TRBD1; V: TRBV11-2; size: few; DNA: TGTGCCAGCAGTAACAGGGGAGGAAATGAAAAACTGTTTTTT; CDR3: CASSNRGGNEKLFF
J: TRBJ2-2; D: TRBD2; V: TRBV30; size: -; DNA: TGTGCCTGGAGTGGGGGACTAGCGGGAGGGAACACCGGGGAGCTGTTTTTT; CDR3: CAWSGGLAGGNTGELFF
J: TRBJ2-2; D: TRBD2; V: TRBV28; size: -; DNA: TGTGCCAGCAGTTTAGGTAGCGGGAGCTCCGGGGAGCTGTTTTTT; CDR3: CASSLGSGSSGELFF
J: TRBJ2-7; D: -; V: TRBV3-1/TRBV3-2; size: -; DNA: TGTGCCAGCAGCCCCCGGACACTACGCTCCTACGAGCAGTACTTC; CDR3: CASSPRTLRSYEQYF
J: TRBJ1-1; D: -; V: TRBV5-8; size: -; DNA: TGTGCCAGCAGCTTGGCACTTGAAGCTTTCTTT; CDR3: CASSLALEAFF
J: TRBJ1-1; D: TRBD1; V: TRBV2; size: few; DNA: TGTGCCAGCAGTCCCCGAGGGACAGGGAACACTGAAGCTTTCTTT; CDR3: CASSPRGTGNTEAFF
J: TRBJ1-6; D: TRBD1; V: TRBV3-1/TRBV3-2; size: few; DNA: TGTGCCAGCAGCCAACCTCGGACAGGGGTGAAGAATTCACCCCTCCACTTT; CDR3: CASSQPRTGVKNSPLHF
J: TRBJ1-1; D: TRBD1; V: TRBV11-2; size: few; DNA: TGTGCCAGCAGCTTAGCGGGACAGTATGAAGCTTTCTTT; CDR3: CASSLAGQYEAFF
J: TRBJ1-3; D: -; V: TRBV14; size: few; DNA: TGTGCCAGCAGCCATTACAGCAGGGTACCCGGTGGAAACACCATATATTTT; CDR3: CASSHYSRVPGGNTIYF
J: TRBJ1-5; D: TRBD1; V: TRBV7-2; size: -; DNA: TGTGCCAGCAGCCCTGACAGGGATCAGCCCCAGCATTTT; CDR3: CASSPDRDQPQHF
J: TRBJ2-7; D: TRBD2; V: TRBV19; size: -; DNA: TGTGCCAGAACTTCTAGCGGCCACCTACTAACTAGTTCCTACGAGCAGTACTTC; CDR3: CARTSSGHLLTSSYEQYF
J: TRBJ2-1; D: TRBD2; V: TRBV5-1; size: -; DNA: TGCGCCAGCAGCCTCGGGACTAGCGACCACAATGAGCAGTTCTTC; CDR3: CASSLGTSDHNEQFF
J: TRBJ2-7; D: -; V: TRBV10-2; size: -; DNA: TGCGCCAGCAGTGAGATCGGGGGGCCGTACGAGCAGTACTTC; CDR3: CASSEIGGPYEQYF
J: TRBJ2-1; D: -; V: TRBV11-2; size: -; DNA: TGTGCCAGCCGCCTCGGGGGAGGTGAGCAGTTCTTC; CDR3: CASRLGGGEQFF
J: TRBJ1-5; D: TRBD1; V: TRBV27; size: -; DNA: TGTGCCAGCAGTTGGACAGGGCGAGATCAGCCCCAGCATTTT; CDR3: CASSWTGRDQPQHF
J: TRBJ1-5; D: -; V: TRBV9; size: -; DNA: TGTGCCAGCAGCTCGAGCCCTCATAGCAATCAGCCCCAGCATTTT; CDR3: CASSSSPHSNQPQHF
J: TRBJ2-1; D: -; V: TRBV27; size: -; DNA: TGTGCCAGCAGTTTATCGGTCAGCTCCTACAATGAGCAGTTCTTC; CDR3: CASSLSVSSYNEQFF
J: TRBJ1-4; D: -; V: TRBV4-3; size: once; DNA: TGCGCCAGCAGCCAAGGGCGGAGCCCCGGTGAAAAACTGTTTTTT; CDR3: CASSQGRSPGEKLFF
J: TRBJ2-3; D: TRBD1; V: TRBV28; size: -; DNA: TGTGCCAGCAGGTGGCCGACAGGGAGAACAGATACGCAGTATTTT; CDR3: CASRWPTGRTDTQYF
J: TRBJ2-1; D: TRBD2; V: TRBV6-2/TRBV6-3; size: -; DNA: TGTGCCAGCAGTTTGTTAAGCGGGAGTTACAATGAGCAGTTCTTC; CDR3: CASSLLSGSYNEQFF
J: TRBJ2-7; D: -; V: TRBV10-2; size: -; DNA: TGCGCCAGCAGTCAGAATAGCGGAGCCTACGAGCAGTACTTC; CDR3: CASSQNSGAYEQYF
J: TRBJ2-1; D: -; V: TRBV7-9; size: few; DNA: TGTGCCAGCAGCAACCCCGGGGATTACAATGAGCAGTTCTTC; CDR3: CASSNPGDYNEQFF
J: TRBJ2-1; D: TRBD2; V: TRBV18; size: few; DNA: TGTGCCAGCTCACCACCGTCACTAGCGGGAGGGGATGAGCAGTTCTTC; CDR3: CASSPPSLAGGDEQFF
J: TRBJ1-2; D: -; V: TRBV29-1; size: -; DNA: TGCAGCGTTGAAGATCAGGGGAACTATGGCTACACCTTC; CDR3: CSVEDQGNYGYTF
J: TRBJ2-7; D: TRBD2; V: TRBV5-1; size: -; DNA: TGCGCCAGCAGTTATGCCCAGAAACTAGCGGGAGGAATCTACGAGCAGTACTTC; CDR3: CASSYAQKLAGGIYEQYF
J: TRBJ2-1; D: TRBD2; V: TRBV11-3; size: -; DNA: TGTGCCAGCAGCTTAGAAAGGACTAGCGGGTCCTACAATGAGCAGTTCTTC; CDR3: CASSLERTSGSYNEQFF
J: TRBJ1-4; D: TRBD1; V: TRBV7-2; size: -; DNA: TGTGCCAGCAGACGCACAGGGGGAGGTGAAAAACTGTTTTTT; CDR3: CASRRTGGGEKLFF
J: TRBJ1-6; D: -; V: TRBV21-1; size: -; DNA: TGTGCCAGCAGCATGGGAGCGAGCTCCTATAATTCACCCCTCCACTTT; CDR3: CASSMGASSYNSPLHF
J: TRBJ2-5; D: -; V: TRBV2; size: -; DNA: TGTGCCAGCAGTGAATTGCCAAGGGGGGAGACCCAGTACTTC; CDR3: CASSELPRGETQYF
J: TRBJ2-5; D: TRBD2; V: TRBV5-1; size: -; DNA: TGCGCCAGCAGCTTGCACTCATGGCGGGAGGGCGGAGAGACCCAGTACTTC; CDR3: CASSLHSWREGGETQYF
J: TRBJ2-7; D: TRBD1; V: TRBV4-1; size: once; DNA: TGCGCCAGCAGCCAGGGACAGGGGTACTCCTACGAGCAGTACTTC; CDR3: CASSQGQGYSYEQYF
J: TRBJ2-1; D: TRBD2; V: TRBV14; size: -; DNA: TGTGCCAGCAGCCAAGAACCCGGGTCGACTAGCGGGAAAGGGGGGAATGAGCAGTTCTTC; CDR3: CASSQEPGSTSGKGGNEQFF